This T cell receptor (beta chain) was recovered during a study of T cell responses to AZD1222 COVID-19 vaccine (dated by TCRdb to about 2021). Study-level background: TCR sequencing covered some 240 trial participants: about 210 given two doses of AZD1222 and approximately 26 given two doses of MenACWY control vaccine. Trial participants were enrolled into age subgroups of 18-55, 56-69 and 70-plus years, which contained approximately 150, 30 and 60 TCR-sequenced participants, respectively.

The CDR3 regions of human TCRbeta chains were analyzed by immunosequencing. The authors processed their data as follows. TCRs in the repertoires were compared against a reference library of SARS-CoV-2-specific TCRs that had been generated with the MIRA antigen-specificity platform. Breadth was defined as the fraction of unique TCRs that were SARS-CoV-2-associated, and depth was defined as the fraction of total T cells that were SARS-CoV-2-associated. Each spike-specific TCR was assigned to its reactive spike region and to a CD4 or CD8 class using the MIRA data. Log10-transformed breadth and depth values were compared by one-way ANOVA with Sidak's multiple comparisons tests. The immuneACCESS repertoire file appears here via TCRdb, limited to in-frame rearrangements. These files lack a portion of the clones; in checked studies, under half of the deficit traces to unresolved V genes, and the cause of the others is not known. V, J and clone size were drawn from that table, and D and trimming were deduced from the DNA. A total of fewer than 200,000 clones appear in this sample, just over 85% of them only once. Together, the top ten hold approximately 10% of the sample.

This clone was recorded once. What this receptor recognizes is not known. Per-nucleotide qualities are absent, and no much larger clonotype sits a single base away. General findings and caveats noted by the study authors: Conclusions about previously exposed vaccinees were limited because only a handful of AZD1222 recipients were SARS-CoV-2 seropositive at baseline. Most participants were white British and females outnumbered males, and the authors suggested that clonal diversity may have been underestimated. Because no day 14 peak-response samples were available, repertoires were characterized only after the peak T cell response. The vaccine-associated CD4 TCRs covered the entire spike protein, and the dominant responses fell in regions 160-218 and 743-854. Reportedly, almost half of the unique spike-specific TCRs recognized epitopes lying outside the regions that are mutated in the B.1.351 and B.1.1.7 variants. In the small 56-69-year group, the increase in depth fell short of significance, most likely because of low power. Spike-specific TCR breadth and depth rose significantly after two AZD1222 doses compared with day 0 and with MenACWY recipients.

Reading the label with the study, this specimen's time point is: about 28 days (+/-7) after the second vaccine dose. AZD1222 recipients whose second dose came at about 4 weeks and those whose second dose came at about 12 weeks were combined into one group, since spike-specific TCR depth and breadth did not differ between the two schedules. Vaccinee samples were obtained from the UK trials COV001 and COV002, which included a single-blind randomized controlled phase 2/3 trial of AZD1222 (ChAdOx1 nCoV-19) in healthy adults. For TCRbeta chain sequencing, PBMC samples from trial participants were taken at day 0 and at day 28 after the second dose. The trim is 3 bases for V and 1 base for J, with a gap of 9 bases between the germline ends. Spanning cysteine to phenylalanine, the CDR3 consists of 13 amino acids. Only the CDR3 portion is preserved as DNA: 39 bases, with reading frame beginning at the first base. CDR1 GTSNPN and CDR2 SVGIG are derived from the germline V gene (reference sequence).

The input for sequencing was peripheral blood, taken 28 days after the second AZD1222 dose. The clonotype originates from an adult who received the AZD1222 COVID-19 vaccine. The sequence joins TRBV30 to TRBJ2-5; the D gene is tentatively TRBD1 or TRBD2, each matching 5 bases. The sequence in DNA is TGTGCCTGGAGGGTTGGGGGCCAAGAGACCCAGTACTTC. It encodes CAWRVGGQETQYF.